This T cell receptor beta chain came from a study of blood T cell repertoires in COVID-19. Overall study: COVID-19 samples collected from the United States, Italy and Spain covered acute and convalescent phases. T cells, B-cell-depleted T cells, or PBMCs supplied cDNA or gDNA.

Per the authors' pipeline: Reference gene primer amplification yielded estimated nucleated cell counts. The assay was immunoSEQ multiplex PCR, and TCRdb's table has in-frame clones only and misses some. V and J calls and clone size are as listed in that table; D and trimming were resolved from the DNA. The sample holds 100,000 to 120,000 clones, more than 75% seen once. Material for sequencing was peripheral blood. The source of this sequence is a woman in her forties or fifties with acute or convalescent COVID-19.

CDR3 nucleotides: TGTGCCAGCAGCCATACGGGACAGGGGGCATATGAAAAACTGTTTTTT. Protein sequence: CASSHTGQGAYEKLFF. The chain joins TRBV14 to TRBJ1-4; TRBD1 aligns across 12 bases. Germline CDR1 is SGHDN and CDR2 is FVKESK. The CDR3 is 16 residues long. The ends lost 3 bases at V and 6 bases at J; junction bases unmatched: 5.